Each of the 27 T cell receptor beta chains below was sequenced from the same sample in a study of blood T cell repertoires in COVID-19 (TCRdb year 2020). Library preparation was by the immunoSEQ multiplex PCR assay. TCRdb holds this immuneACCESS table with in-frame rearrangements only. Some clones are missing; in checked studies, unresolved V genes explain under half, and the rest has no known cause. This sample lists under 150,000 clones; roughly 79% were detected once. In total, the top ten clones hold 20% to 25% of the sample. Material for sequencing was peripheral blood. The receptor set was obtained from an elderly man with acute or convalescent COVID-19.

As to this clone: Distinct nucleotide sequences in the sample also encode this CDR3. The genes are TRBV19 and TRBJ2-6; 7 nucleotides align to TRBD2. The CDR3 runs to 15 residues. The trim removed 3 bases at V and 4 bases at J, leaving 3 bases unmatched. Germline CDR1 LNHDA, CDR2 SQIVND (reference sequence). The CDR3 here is CASSIGGSGANVLTF. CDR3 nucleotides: TGTGCCAGTAGTATCGGGGGGTCAGGGGCCAACGTCCTGACTTTC.

The CDR3 region has the DNA TGTGCCAGCAGTTTAGGGACAAGAGACTACGAGCAGTACTTC. This encodes CASSLGTRDYEQYF. The gene calls are TRBV28 and TRBJ2-7, with D maybe TRBD1 (6 bases). The CDR3 contains 14 residues. The germline CDR1 and CDR2 sequences are MDHEN and SYDVKM. V was trimmed by 2 bases and J by 3 bases, leaving 11 bases between them.

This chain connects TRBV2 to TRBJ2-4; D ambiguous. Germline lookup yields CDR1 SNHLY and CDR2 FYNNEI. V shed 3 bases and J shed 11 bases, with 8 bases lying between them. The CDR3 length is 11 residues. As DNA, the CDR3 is TGTGCCAGCAGTGAGGAAGGAGTTCAGTACTTC. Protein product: CASSEEGVQYF.

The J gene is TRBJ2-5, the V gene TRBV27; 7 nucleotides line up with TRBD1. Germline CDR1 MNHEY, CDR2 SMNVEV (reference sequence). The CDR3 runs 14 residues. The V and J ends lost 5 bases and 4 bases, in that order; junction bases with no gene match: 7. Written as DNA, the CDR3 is TGTGCCAGCAGTGTAAGGGGGCGGTCAGAGACCCAGTACTTC. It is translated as CASSVRGRSETQYF.

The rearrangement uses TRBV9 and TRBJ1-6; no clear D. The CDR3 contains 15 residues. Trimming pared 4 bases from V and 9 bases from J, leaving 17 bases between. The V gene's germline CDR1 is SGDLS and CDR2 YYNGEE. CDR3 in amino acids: CASSPGEARSSPLHF. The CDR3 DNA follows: TGTGCCAGCAGCCCCGGGGAAGCTCGAAGTTCACCCCTCCACTTT.

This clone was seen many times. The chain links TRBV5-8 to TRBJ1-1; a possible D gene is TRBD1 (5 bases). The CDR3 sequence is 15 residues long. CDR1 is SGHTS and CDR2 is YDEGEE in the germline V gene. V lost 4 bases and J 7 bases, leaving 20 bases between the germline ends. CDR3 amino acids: CASSLWGDLVSEAFF. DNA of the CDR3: TGTGCCAGCAGCCTCTGGGGGGATCTCGTTAGTGAAGCTTTCTTT.

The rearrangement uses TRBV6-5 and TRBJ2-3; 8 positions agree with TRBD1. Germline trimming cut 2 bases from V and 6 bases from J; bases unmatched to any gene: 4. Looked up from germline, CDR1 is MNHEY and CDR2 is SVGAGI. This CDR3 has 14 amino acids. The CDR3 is CASSYPGGGDTQYF. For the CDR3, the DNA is TGTGCCAGCAGTTACCCAGGGGGCGGCGATACGCAGTATTTT.

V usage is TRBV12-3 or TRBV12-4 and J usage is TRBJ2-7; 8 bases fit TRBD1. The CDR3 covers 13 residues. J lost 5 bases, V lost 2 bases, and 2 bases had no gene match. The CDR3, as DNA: TGTGCCAGCAGTTTACAGGGGGCGCACGAGCAGTACTTC. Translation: CASSLQGAHEQYF.

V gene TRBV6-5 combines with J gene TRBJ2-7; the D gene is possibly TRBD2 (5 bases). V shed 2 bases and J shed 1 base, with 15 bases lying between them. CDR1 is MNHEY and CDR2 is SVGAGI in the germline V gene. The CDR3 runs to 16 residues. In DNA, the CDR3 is TGTGCCAGCAGTTACCCCGATGGACGCGGGTCCTACGAGCAGTACTTC. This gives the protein CASSYPDGRGSYEQYF.

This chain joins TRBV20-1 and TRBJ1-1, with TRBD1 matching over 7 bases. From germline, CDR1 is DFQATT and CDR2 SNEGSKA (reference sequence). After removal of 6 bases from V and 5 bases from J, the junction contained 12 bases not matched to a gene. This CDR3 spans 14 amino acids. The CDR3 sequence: CSASRGGGGTEAFF. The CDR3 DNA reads TGCAGTGCGAGTAGAGGGGGCGGAGGTACTGAAGCTTTCTTT.

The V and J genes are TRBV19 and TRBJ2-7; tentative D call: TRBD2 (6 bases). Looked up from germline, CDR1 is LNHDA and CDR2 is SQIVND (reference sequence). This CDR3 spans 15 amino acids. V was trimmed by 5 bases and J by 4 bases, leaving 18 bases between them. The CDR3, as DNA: TGTGCCAGTAGTTCCGGGGGTGGCAGTTCTTACGAGCAGTACTTC. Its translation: CASSSGGGSSYEQYF. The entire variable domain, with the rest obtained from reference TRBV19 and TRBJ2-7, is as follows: DGGITQSPKYLFRKEGQNVTLSCEQNLNHDAMYWYRQDPGQGLRLIYYSQIVNDFQKGDIAEGYSVSREKKESFPLTVTSAQKNPTAFYLCASSSGGGSSYEQYFGPGTRLTVT.

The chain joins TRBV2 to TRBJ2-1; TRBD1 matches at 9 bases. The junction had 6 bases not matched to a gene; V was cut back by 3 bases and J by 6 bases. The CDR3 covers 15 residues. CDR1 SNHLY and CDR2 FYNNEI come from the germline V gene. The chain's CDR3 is CASSDEGQGSNEQFF. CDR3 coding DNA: TGTGCCAGCAGTGATGAGGGACAGGGCTCCAATGAGCAGTTCTTC.

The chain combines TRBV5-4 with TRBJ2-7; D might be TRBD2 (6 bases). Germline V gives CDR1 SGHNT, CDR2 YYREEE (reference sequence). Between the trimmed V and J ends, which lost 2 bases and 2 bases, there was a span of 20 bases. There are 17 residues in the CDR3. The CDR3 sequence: CASSFGDGTYQTYEQYF. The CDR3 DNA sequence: TGTGCCAGCAGCTTCGGGGATGGGACTTACCAAACCTACGAGCAGTACTTC.

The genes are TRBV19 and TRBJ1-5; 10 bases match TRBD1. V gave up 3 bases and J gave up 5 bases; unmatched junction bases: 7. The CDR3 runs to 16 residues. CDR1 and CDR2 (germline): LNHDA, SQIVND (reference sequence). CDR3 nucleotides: TGTGCCAGTAGTATGAGGTGGACAGGGGGTTATCAGCCCCAGCATTTT. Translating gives CASSMRWTGGYQPQHF. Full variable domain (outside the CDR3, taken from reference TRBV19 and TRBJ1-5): DGGITQSPKYLFRKEGQNVTLSCEQNLNHDAMYWYRQDPGQGLRLIYYSQIVNDFQKGDIAEGYSVSREKKESFPLTVTSAQKNPTAFYLCASSMRWTGGYQPQHFGDGTRLSIL.

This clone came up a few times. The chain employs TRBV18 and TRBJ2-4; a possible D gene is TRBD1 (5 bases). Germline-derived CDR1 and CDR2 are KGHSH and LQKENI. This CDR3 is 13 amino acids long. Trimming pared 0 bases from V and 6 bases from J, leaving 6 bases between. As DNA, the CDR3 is TGTGCCAGCTCACCACCGCAGGGAAACATTCAGTACTTC. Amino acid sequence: CASSPPQGNIQYF. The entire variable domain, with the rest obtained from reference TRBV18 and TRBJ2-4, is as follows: NAGVMQNPRHLVRRRGQEARLRCSPMKGHSHVYWYRQLPEEGLKFMVYLQKENIIDESGMPKERFSAEFPKEGPSILRIQQVVRGDSAAYFCASSPPQGNIQYFGAGTRLSVL.

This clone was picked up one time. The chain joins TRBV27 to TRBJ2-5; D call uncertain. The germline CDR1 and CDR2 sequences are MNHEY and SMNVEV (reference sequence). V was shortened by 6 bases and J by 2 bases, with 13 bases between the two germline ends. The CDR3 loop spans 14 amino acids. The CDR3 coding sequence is TGTGCCAGCAGCCCGATGGCAGGACAAGAGACCCAGTACTTC. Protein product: CASSPMAGQETQYF.

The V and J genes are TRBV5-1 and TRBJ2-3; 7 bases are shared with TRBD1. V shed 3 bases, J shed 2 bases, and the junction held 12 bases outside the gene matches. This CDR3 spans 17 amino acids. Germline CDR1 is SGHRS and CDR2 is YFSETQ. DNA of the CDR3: TGCGCCAGCAGCTGGCCGCACGACAGGGCCATCACAGATACGCAGTATTTT. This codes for CASSWPHDRAITDTQYF.

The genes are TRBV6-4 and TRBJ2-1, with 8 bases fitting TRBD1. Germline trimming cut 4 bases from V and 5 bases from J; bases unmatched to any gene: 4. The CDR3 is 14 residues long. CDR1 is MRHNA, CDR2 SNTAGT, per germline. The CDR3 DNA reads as TGTGCCAGCAGTGCCAGGGACAGGAACAATGAGCAGTTCTTC. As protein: CASSARDRNNEQFF.

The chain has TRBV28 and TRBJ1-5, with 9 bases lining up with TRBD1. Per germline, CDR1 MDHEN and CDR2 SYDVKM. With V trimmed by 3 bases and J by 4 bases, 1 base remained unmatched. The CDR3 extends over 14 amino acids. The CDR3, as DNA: TGTGCCAGCAGTTTTGGGACAGGGAATCAGCCCCAGCATTTT. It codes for CASSFGTGNQPQHF.

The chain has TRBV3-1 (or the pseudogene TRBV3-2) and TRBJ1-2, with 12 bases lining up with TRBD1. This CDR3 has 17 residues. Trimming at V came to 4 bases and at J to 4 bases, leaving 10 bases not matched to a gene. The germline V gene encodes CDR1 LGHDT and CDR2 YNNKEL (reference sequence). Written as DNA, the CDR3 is TGTGCCAGCAGCCCGCCGGGACAGGGGGCGAAGGGCTATGGCTACACCTTC. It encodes CASSPPGQGAKGYGYTF.

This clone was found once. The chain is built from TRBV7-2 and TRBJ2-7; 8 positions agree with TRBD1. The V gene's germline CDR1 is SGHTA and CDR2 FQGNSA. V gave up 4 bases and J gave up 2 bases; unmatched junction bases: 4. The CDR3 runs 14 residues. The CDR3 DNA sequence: TGTGCCAGCAGCTCTAGGACAGGGCCCTACGAGCAGTACTTC. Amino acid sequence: CASSSRTGPYEQYF.

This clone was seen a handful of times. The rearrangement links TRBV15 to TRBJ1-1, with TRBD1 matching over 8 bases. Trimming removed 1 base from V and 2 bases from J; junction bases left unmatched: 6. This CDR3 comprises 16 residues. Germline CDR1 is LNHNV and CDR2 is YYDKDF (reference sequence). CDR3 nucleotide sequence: TGTGCCACCAGCAGAGCCCCAGGACAGGGAAACACTGAAGCTTTCTTT. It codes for CATSRAPGQGNTEAFF.

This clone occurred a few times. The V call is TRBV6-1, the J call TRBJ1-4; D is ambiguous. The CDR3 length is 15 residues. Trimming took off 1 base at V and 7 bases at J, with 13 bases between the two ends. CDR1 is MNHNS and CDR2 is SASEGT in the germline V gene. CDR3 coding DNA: TGTGCCAGCAGTGAAGGAGGGAACCCTGGTGAAAAACTGTTTTTT. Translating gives CASSEGGNPGEKLFF.

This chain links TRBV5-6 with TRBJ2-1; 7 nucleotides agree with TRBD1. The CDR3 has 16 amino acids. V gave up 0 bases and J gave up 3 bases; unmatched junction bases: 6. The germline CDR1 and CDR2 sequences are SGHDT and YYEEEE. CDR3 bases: TGTGCCAGCAGCTTGGTCGGCCAGGGGGTCTACAATGAGCAGTTCTTC. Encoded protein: CASSLVGQGVYNEQFF.

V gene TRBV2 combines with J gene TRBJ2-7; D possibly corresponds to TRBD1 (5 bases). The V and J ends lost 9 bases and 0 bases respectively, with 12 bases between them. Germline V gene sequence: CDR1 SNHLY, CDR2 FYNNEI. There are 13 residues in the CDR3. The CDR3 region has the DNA TGTGCCAGGAGGCAGGGCGTCTCCTACGAGCAGTACTTC. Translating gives CARRQGVSYEQYF. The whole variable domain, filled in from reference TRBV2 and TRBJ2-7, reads EPEVTQTPSHQVTQMGQEVILRCVPISNHLYFYWYRQILGQKVEFLVSFYNNEISEKSEIFDDQFSVERPDGSNFTLKIRSTKLEDSAMYFCARRQGVSYEQYFGPGTRLTVT.

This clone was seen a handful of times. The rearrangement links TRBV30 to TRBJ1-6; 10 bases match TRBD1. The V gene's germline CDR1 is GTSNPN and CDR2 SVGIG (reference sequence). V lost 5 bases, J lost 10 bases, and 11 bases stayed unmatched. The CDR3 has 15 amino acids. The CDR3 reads CAWHQRDRGWSPLHF. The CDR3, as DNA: TGTGCCTGGCATCAAAGGGACAGGGGTTGGTCACCCCTCCACTTT.

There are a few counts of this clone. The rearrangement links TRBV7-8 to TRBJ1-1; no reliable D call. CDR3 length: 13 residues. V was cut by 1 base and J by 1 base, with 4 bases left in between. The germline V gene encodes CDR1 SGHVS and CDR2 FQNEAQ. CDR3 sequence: CASSLGRNTEAFF. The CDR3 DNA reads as TGTGCCAGCAGCTTAGGCAGGAACACTGAAGCTTTCTTT. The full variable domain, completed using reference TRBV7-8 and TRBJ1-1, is GAGVSQSPRYKVAKRGQDVALRCDPISGHVSLFWYQQALGQGPEFLTYFQNEAQLDKSGLPSDRFFAERPEGSVSTLKIQRTQQEDSAVYLCASSLGRNTEAFFGQGTRLTVV.